These 26 T cell receptor beta chains were all obtained from the same sample, sequenced in a study of Graves' ophthalmopathy and Graves' hyperthyroidism. Amplification of the TCR beta CDR3 regions used RNA transcripts (as template). The authors performed first-round RT-PCR with HTBI primers and then a second-round multiplex PCR. TCRdb ran MiXCR on the multiplex PCR reads and lists one entry per CDR3 protein. Seen here are a few hundred thousand distinct CDR3 sequences, about 21% observed once, and the top ten hold 2.5% to 3.5%. The sample taken for sequencing was peripheral blood. The receptors come from a woman under 30 with stable Graves' hyperthyroidism.

This clonotype was detected ten times or more. The V and J genes are TRBV19 and TRBJ1-1; D perhaps matches TRBD1 (5 bases). CDR3 length: 13 amino acids. Trimming left V 7 bases short and J 5 bases short, with 14 bases between. CDR1 and CDR2 from the germline V gene are LNHDA and SQIVND (reference sequence). CDR3 residues: CASIPSGGTEAFF. The CDR3 DNA sequence: TGTGCCAGTATCCCGTCGGGGGGAACTGAAGCTTTCTTT.

This clonotype was seen repeatedly, ten times or more. The chain joins TRBV3-1 to TRBJ2-7, with 10 nucleotides matching TRBD1. Losses at the gene ends were 0 bases for V and 2 bases for J; bases not matched to a gene: 1. This CDR3 is 15 amino acids long. Per germline, CDR1 LGHDT and CDR2 YNNKEL (reference sequence). The CDR3 is CASSQEGQGAYEQYF. CDR3 DNA sequence: TGTGCCAGCAGCCAAGAAGGACAGGGGGCCTACGAGCAGTACTTC.

This clonotype showed up many times. The chain recombines TRBV4-3 with TRBJ2-2, with 8 bases lining up with TRBD1. This CDR3 is built from 15 residues. Germline CDR1 LGHNA, CDR2 YSLEER. Germline trimming cut 5 bases from V and 6 bases from J; bases unmatched to any gene: 8. The CDR3 DNA is TGCGCCAGCAGCACTGGACAGGGATCGGCCGGGGAGCTGTTTTTT. The encoded protein is CASSTGQGSAGELFF.

The chain uses TRBV12-3 or TRBV12-4 and TRBJ1-5; D perhaps matches TRBD1 (6 bases). Trimming cost V 8 bases and J 11 bases, with 16 bases left between them. The CDR3 runs 12 residues. In nucleotides, the CDR3 is TGTGCCAGCGAGGGCAGGGGAGGATCCCAGCATTTT. Its protein is CASEGRGGSQHF.

This clonotype came up many times. This CDR3 reads CASGDFDQPQHF. CDR3 nucleotides: TGTGCCAGCGGAGACTTCGATCAGCCCCAGCATTTT. This rearrangement joins TRBV12-3 or TRBV12-4 to TRBJ1-5; D is unclear. CDR3 length equals 12 residues. The germline V and J ends were trimmed by 8 bases and 5 bases, with 10 bases remaining between them.

This clonotype appeared many times. The gene calls are TRBV12-3 or TRBV12-4 and TRBJ2-7; D remains unclear. With 2 bases removed from V and 3 bases from J, the gap between germline ends came to 8 bases. The CDR3 is 13 amino acids. CDR3 sequence: CASSLSNSYEQYF. In DNA, the CDR3 is TGTGCCAGCAGTTTATCGAACAGCTACGAGCAGTACTTC.

The chain has TRBV24-1 and TRBJ2-7; the match to TRBD1 covers 9 bases. CDR1 is KGHDR, CDR2 SFDVKD, per germline. With 3 bases clipped from V and 3 bases from J, the junction kept 5 bases outside the gene matches. The CDR3 has 15 residues. CDR3 amino acids: CATSDPDRGSYEQYF. DNA for the CDR3: TGTGCCACCAGTGATCCGGACAGGGGAAGCTACGAGCAGTACTTC.

This clonotype showed up just once. A read error is possible here, since a much larger clone lies one base away. V usage is TRBV20-1 and J usage is TRBJ1-5; 9 bases line up with TRBD1. CDR3 length: 15 residues. CDR1 is DFQATT, CDR2 SNEGSKA, per germline (reference sequence). The CDR3 DNA reads TGCAGTGCTATACAGGGGGCTGGGGGCAATCAGTCCCAGCATTTT. It encodes CSAIQGAGGNQSQHF.

Concerning this clonotype itself: Just one base apart from a much larger clone, this may be a read error. The V gene is TRBV12-3 or TRBV12-4, the J gene TRBJ2-7, with unresolved D. The CDR3 loop spans 12 amino acids. V shed 3 bases and J shed 6 bases, with 9 bases lying between them. CDR3 coding DNA: TGTGCCAGCAGTTTTGCACGCCTCGAGCAGTACTTC. Its translation: CASSFARLEQYF.

The sample holds many counts of this clonotype. The J gene is TRBJ2-5, the V gene TRBV5-8; 9 bases are a match to TRBD2. Trimming removed 0 bases from V and 5 bases from J; junction bases left unmatched: 8. CDR1 and CDR2 from the germline V gene are SGHTS and YDEGEE. The CDR3 totals 16 residues. CDR3 nucleotide sequence: TGTGCCAGCAGCTTGGCCGCGGGAGGGCCTTGGGAGACCCAGTACTTC. This encodes CASSLAAGGPWETQYF.

This clonotype has ten or more counts. The rearrangement links TRBV18 to TRBJ1-1; D is ambiguous. The germline V gene encodes CDR1 KGHSH and CDR2 LQKENI. The V gene lost 8 bases and the J gene lost 3 bases, with 13 bases spanning the gap. The CDR3 length is 13 residues. In nucleotides, the CDR3 is TGTGCCAGCACGGACGGGTTGGACACTGAAGCTTTCTTT. Amino acid sequence: CASTDGLDTEAFF.

This clonotype was seen only a few times. Relative to the germline gene, one junction end is altered; a read error may explain this. The rearrangement links TRBV2 to TRBJ2-2, with D tentatively TRBD1 (5 bases). Germline lookup yields CDR1 SNHLY and CDR2 FYNNEI. The CDR3 loop spans 14 amino acids. CDR3 DNA: TGTGCCAGCAGAGAAGGACAAAACACCGGGGAGCTGTTTTTT. Translated: CASREGQNTGELFF.

This clonotype appeared a few times. V is TRBV5-1 and J is TRBJ1-1, with D unclear. This CDR3 is built from 14 residues. V shed 2 bases and J shed 5 bases, with 13 bases lying between them. Germline lookup yields CDR1 SGHRS and CDR2 YFSETQ. The CDR3 DNA reads as TGCGCCAGCAGCTTCGGGAGGGCGAGTACTGAAGCTTTCTTT. This gives the protein CASSFGRASTEAFF.

This clonotype was counted only a few times. This sequence joins TRBV6-2 or TRBV6-3 and TRBJ2-7, with 10 bases matching TRBD2. Per germline, CDR1 MNHEY and CDR2 SVGEGT. The CDR3 spans 18 residues. The J segment lost 5 bases and the V segment lost 6 bases, leaving 19 bases of the junction unmatched. As DNA, the CDR3 is TGTGCCAGCAGCCGGATGTGGCCTTCTAGCGGGAGTTCTAACGAGCAGTACTTC. This gives the protein CASSRMWPSSGSSNEQYF.

This clonotype was recorded at least ten times. The chain links TRBV19 to TRBJ1-5; possibly TRBD1 for D (6 bases). Germline assignment: CDR1 LNHDA and CDR2 SQIVND (reference sequence). V was shortened by 4 bases and J by 0 bases, with 10 bases between the two germline ends. The CDR3 is 15 amino acids. The CDR3 nucleotides read TGTGCCAGTAGTACGAAGGGGGTTAGCAATCAGCCCCAGCATTTT. Translated, it gives CASSTKGVSNQPQHF.

This clonotype appeared many times. The junction departs from the called germline gene at one end, perhaps through a read error. The chain recombines TRBV6-2 or TRBV6-3 with TRBJ2-4; 8 bases fit TRBD2. CDR1 MNHEY and CDR2 SVGEGT come from the germline V gene. The CDR3 is made up of 14 amino acids. For the CDR3, the DNA is TGTGCCAGCAGGTCTACTAGCGGCCGGTTCATTAAGTACTTC. Its translation is CASRSTSGRFIKYF.

In its sample, this clonotype was seen many times. The chain combines TRBV20-1 with TRBJ2-7, with TRBD2 matching over 9 bases. The germline V gene encodes CDR1 DFQATT and CDR2 SNEGSKA (reference sequence). The trim removed 5 bases at V and 5 bases at J, leaving 13 bases unmatched. This CDR3 is built from 15 residues. In nucleotides, the CDR3 is TGCAGTGCTGCTCCCCCCGCGGGAGGGCAGGACGAGCAGTACTTC. Its protein is CSAAPPAGGQDEQYF.

This rearrangement joins TRBV27 to TRBJ2-5; 9 positions match TRBD1. Per the germline V gene, CDR1 is MNHEY and CDR2 is SMNVEV (reference sequence). The CDR3 length is 15 residues. Trimming removed 6 bases from V and 5 bases from J; junction bases left unmatched: 10. The CDR3 is CASSTGTGYTETQYF. The CDR3 nucleotides are TGTGCCAGCAGCACCGGGACAGGGTATACGGAGACCCAGTACTTC.

This clonotype was found many times. The gene calls are TRBV6-5 and TRBJ2-7, with a possible D match to TRBD2 (5 bases). CDR1 and CDR2 (germline): MNHEY, SVGAGI. Trimming took 0 bases from V and 6 from J, leaving 12 bases between them. The CDR3 has 14 amino acids. This CDR3 reads CASSYSYERSEQYF. In DNA, the CDR3 is TGTGCCAGCAGTTACTCCTACGAGCGGTCCGAGCAGTACTTC.

Ten or more counts support this clonotype. This chain joins TRBV9 and TRBJ1-1; D call uncertain. The V end was cut by 0 bases, the J end by 5 bases, with 8 bases between. The CDR3 has 13 amino acids. The germline V gene has CDR1 SGDLS and CDR2 YYNGEE. CDR3 protein: CASSVVYGTEAFF. The CDR3 DNA reads TGTGCCAGCAGCGTAGTTTATGGGACTGAAGCTTTCTTT.

V gene TRBV18 combines with J gene TRBJ2-7, with D perhaps TRBD1 (6 bases). Per germline, CDR1 KGHSH and CDR2 LQKENI. This CDR3 comprises 15 residues. With 5 bases removed from V and 3 bases from J, the gap between germline ends came to 17 bases. The CDR3, as DNA: TGTGCCAGCTCATCATTTTGGGACACGGACTACGAGCAGTACTTC. Its protein product is CASSSFWDTDYEQYF.

This clonotype was counted many times. This chain uses TRBV7-2 with TRBJ2-6; D not certain. Germline assignment: CDR1 SGHTA and CDR2 FQGNSA. Between the trimmed V and J ends, which lost 4 bases and 0 bases, there was a span of 7 bases. The CDR3 runs to 15 residues. The DNA of the CDR3 is TGTGCCAGCAGCTCGTCCCACTCTGGGGCCAACGTCCTGACTTTC. The encoded protein is CASSSSHSGANVLTF. The complete variable domain, with remaining parts taken from reference TRBV7-2 and TRBJ2-6, reads GAGVSQSPSNKVTEKGKDVELRCDPISGHTALYWYRQSLGQGLEFLIYFQGNSAPDKSGLPSDRFSAERTGGSVSTLTIQRTQQEDSAVYLCASSSSHSGANVLTFGAGSRLTVL.

This clonotype was seen many times. This CDR3 reads CASTLAGGSYEQYF. The CDR3, as DNA: TGTGCCAGCACCTTAGCGGGAGGATCCTACGAGCAGTACTTC. The rearrangement links TRBV6-5 to TRBJ2-7, with 10 bases fitting TRBD2. The J segment lost 1 base and the V segment lost 7 bases, leaving 4 bases of the junction unmatched. The CDR3 extends over 14 amino acids. Germline V gives CDR1 MNHEY, CDR2 SVGAGI.

This chain links TRBV28 with TRBJ1-2; D gene unclear. CDR1 is MDHEN, CDR2 SYDVKM, per germline. The CDR3 sequence is 13 residues long. Trimming left V 7 bases short and J 8 bases short, with 17 bases between. In DNA form, the CDR3 reads TGTGCCAGCAAAGCGGTGGTTTCGGCGGGCTACACCTTC. Residues: CASKAVVSAGYTF.

This clonotype was seen at least ten times. The chain employs TRBV27 and TRBJ2-5; no firm D call. The V gene's germline CDR1 is MNHEY and CDR2 SMNVEV (reference sequence). The CDR3 covers 13 residues. Trimming shortened V by 5 bases and J by 2 bases, and 9 bases separated the two germline ends. DNA for the CDR3: TGTGCCAGCAGTAGCAGATCTCAAGAGACCCAGTACTTC. Residues: CASSSRSQETQYF.

In its sample, this clonotype was seen a few times. J is TRBJ2-1 and V is TRBV7-8, with 10 bases aligning to TRBD1. Germline CDR1 and CDR2: SGHVS and FQNEAQ. The length of the CDR3 is 13 residues. V lost 9 bases and J lost 9; bases outside the gene matches: 8. The CDR3 here is CASLKTGGFEQFF. The DNA of the CDR3 is TGTGCCAGTCTAAAGACAGGGGGCTTTGAGCAGTTCTTC.